The following is a T cell receptor beta chain sequence with its context. Its antigen is not known. The sample comes from a study of EBV T-cell therapy then PD-1 blockade in nasopharyngeal carcinoma. Sequenced by immunoSEQ multiplex PCR; TCRdb stores in-frame clones only, minus some. The profile covers 15,000 or so clones, with 84% appearing a single time and about 29% taken by the ten largest. V was clipped by 3 bases and J by 6 bases, with 17 bases between them. The CDR3 is 15 amino acids. Germline V gene lookup returns CDR1 KGHSH and CDR2 LQKENI. This sample's treatment: AdE1-LMPpoly-expanded autologous EBV-specific T-cell therapy followed by anti-PD-1 nivolumab.

This clonotype originated in a middle-aged man with nasopharyngeal carcinoma. The input for sequencing was CD8+ T cells from blood, taken around day 99 from a patient whose treatment included autologous EBV-specific T cells and nivolumab. The V and J genes are TRBV18 and TRBJ1-2; D possibly corresponds to TRBD1 (5 bases). This chain's CDR3 is CASSPKDPGLHGYTF. The CDR3 region has the DNA TGTGCCAGCTCACCGAAGGACCCAGGGCTTCATGGCTACACCTTC.